The 18 T cell receptor beta chains in this list originate from one sample, sequenced in a study of OX40 agonist ivuxolimab in advanced cancers. Here immunoSEQ multiplex PCR was the method, and the copy in TCRdb shows in-frame clones only, minus some. The sample holds some 66,000 clones; 70% to 80% are singletons and the top ten take over 1.5%. This specimen consisted of CD4+ or CD8+ T cells sorted from blood, obtained in a trial of the OX40 agonist ivuxolimab. Every receptor here comes from an adult with an advanced solid tumor such as melanoma, head and neck, liver or kidney cancer.

The chain carries TRBV6-5 and TRBJ1-2; D perhaps matches TRBD1 (6 bases). The CDR3 is made up of 15 amino acids. The V gene lost 5 bases and the J gene lost 0 bases, with 13 bases spanning the gap. Germline loops: CDR1 MNHEY, CDR2 SVGAGI. The CDR3 bases are TGTGCCAGCAGTCAGACCCGACAGGCTAACTATGGCTACACCTTC. It encodes CASSQTRQANYGYTF.

The chain is built from TRBV27 and TRBJ2-2; D gene ambiguous. The CDR3 is 14 residues long. V was clipped by 5 bases and J by 1 base, with 8 bases between them. Germline CDR1 reads MNHEY; CDR2 reads SMNVEV (reference sequence). The CDR3 DNA is TGTGCCAGCAGTCCACAATTGAACACCGGGGAGCTGTTTTTT. Its translation is CASSPQLNTGELFF.

V and J are TRBV7-9 and TRBJ1-1, with D tentatively TRBD1 (6 bases). V lost 4 bases to trimming and J lost 4 bases, with 10 bases between them. This CDR3 region has 13 residues. Germline values: CDR1 SEHNR, CDR2 FQNEAQ (reference sequence). The CDR3 reads CASSSTGITEAFF. CDR3 bases: TGTGCCAGCAGCTCCACAGGGATCACTGAAGCTTTCTTT.

This sequence joins TRBV6-1 and TRBJ2-1; the match to TRBD2 covers 9 bases. V trimming: 6 bases; J trimming: 0 bases; junction bases outside the gene matches: 3. This CDR3 spans 15 amino acids. From germline, CDR1 is MNHNS and CDR2 SASEGT. The CDR3 coding sequence is TGTGCCAGCAGAAGCGGGGGGCCCTCCTACAATGAGCAGTTCTTC. This gives the protein CASRSGGPSYNEQFF.

This chain connects TRBV2 to TRBJ1-4; perhaps TRBD1 as D (6 bases). CDR1 and CDR2 (germline): SNHLY, FYNNEI. The length of the CDR3 is 14 residues. The V gene lost 7 bases and the J gene lost 8 bases, with 17 bases spanning the gap. This CDR3 is CASNNREGGEKLFF. CDR3 DNA: TGTGCCAGCAACAACAGGGAAGGAGGGGAAAAACTGTTTTTT.

This chain connects TRBV10-3 to TRBJ2-6; unclear D gene. This CDR3 contains 14 residues. Germline assignment: CDR1 ENHRY and CDR2 SYGVKD. Trimming took off 5 bases at V and 5 bases at J, with 10 bases between the two ends. The chain's CDR3 is CAISSSTRANVLTF. CDR3 nucleotide sequence: TGTGCCATCAGTTCCTCGACGAGGGCCAACGTCCTGACTTTC.

The J gene is TRBJ2-1, the V gene TRBV7-3, with D tentatively TRBD2 (6 bases). Germline-derived CDR1 and CDR2 are SGHTA and FQGTGA. V lost 1 base and J 1 base, leaving 8 bases between the germline ends. This CDR3 region has 15 residues. CDR3 protein: CASSLSLASYNEQFF. The CDR3 DNA reads TGTGCCAGCAGCTTAAGTCTAGCGTCCTACAATGAGCAGTTCTTC.

This chain uses TRBV5-6 with TRBJ2-5, with 7 bases that match TRBD1. Germline-derived CDR1 and CDR2 are SGHDT and YYEEEE. This CDR3 is 13 amino acids long. With 5 bases clipped from V and 3 bases from J, the junction kept 4 bases outside the gene matches. Here the CDR3 reads CASRRDREETQYF. The CDR3 DNA follows: TGTGCCAGCAGGCGTGACAGGGAAGAGACCCAGTACTTC.

The chain links TRBV30 to TRBJ2-2; D might be TRBD2 (6 bases). Germline CDR1 GTSNPN, CDR2 SVGIG (reference sequence). This CDR3 is built from 16 residues. Trimming pared 2 bases from V and 4 bases from J, leaving 17 bases between. CDR3 in amino acids: CAWSISTSLLTGELFF. Here the CDR3 DNA reads TGTGCCTGGAGTATCTCGACTAGTCTGCTCACCGGGGAGCTGTTTTTT.

This clone was counted a few times. V and J are TRBV28 and TRBJ1-5; D possibly corresponds to TRBD1 (6 bases). Looked up from germline, CDR1 is MDHEN and CDR2 is SYDVKM. This CDR3 has 15 residues. The ends were cut back, 7 bases at V and 6 bases at J, with 19 bases in the middle. For the CDR3, the DNA is TGTGCCAGCAAAATGGGAGGGGGAGGACGTCAGCCCCAGCATTTT. This encodes CASKMGGGGRQPQHF.

The chain combines TRBV5-1 with TRBJ2-5; D is perhaps TRBD1 (6 bases). V dropped 4 bases and J dropped 5 bases, with 15 bases sitting between them. The CDR3 consists of 14 residues. CDR1 is SGHRS and CDR2 is YFSETQ in the germline V gene. CDR3 in amino acids: CASSGPGQLETQYF. The CDR3 DNA reads as TGCGCCAGCAGCGGCCCGGGACAACTTGAGACCCAGTACTTC.

This clone was recorded a few times. The genes are TRBV29-1 and TRBJ2-3; D remains unclear. The CDR3 is 14 residues long. V was trimmed by 2 bases and J by 2 bases, leaving 11 bases between them. Germline loops: CDR1 SQVTM, CDR2 ANQGSEA. The CDR3 region has the DNA TGCAGCGTTGAAAGGCCTCCCATCACAGATACGCAGTATTTT. Its protein product is CSVERPPITDTQYF.

The genes are TRBV30 and TRBJ1-4; a possible D gene is TRBD1 (6 bases). The CDR3 spans 15 residues. Trimming took off 3 bases at V and 7 bases at J, with 18 bases between the two ends. Germline V gene lookup returns CDR1 GTSNPN and CDR2 SVGIG (reference sequence). The CDR3 DNA follows: TGTGCCTGGAGCCTAGCTACAGGGTCCAGTGAAAAACTGTTTTTT. Translating it yields CAWSLATGSSEKLFF.

V usage is TRBV6-4 and J usage is TRBJ2-2; TRBD1 matches at 8 bases. Trimming at V came to 3 bases and at J to 1 base, leaving 4 bases not matched to a gene. Germline CDR1 is MRHNA and CDR2 is SNTAGT. The CDR3 contains 16 residues. CDR3 coding DNA: TGTGCCAGCAGTGAGCAGGGGGCGCAGAACACCGGGGAGCTGTTTTTT. Its translation is CASSEQGAQNTGELFF.

This clone has more than one count but fewer than ten. This sequence joins TRBV6-6 and TRBJ2-7; weak D call: TRBD2 (7 bases). In germline, CDR1 is MNHNY, CDR2 SVGAGI (reference sequence). This CDR3 is 15 amino acids long. Trimming left V 4 bases short and J 4 bases short, with 17 bases between. Here the CDR3 reads CASSSRLGGAYEQYF. For the CDR3, the DNA is TGTGCCAGCAGTTCTCGCCTAGGGGGGGCTTACGAGCAGTACTTC.

On this clone itself: One end of the junction fails to match germline, which may point to a read error. The V call is TRBV5-1, the J call TRBJ1-1; 7 nucleotides line up with TRBD1. CDR3 length: 14 amino acids. In germline, CDR1 is SGHRS, CDR2 YFSETQ. The CDR3 protein is CASRLGQVNTEAFF. In DNA form, the CDR3 reads TGCGCCAGCCGCTTAGGACAGGTGAACACTGAAGCTTTCTTT.

This chain uses TRBV6-6 with TRBJ1-6, with a weak D call TRBD1 (5 bases). The V and J ends lost 5 bases and 9 bases respectively, with 17 bases between them. The CDR3 has 15 residues. Germline V lookup: CDR1 MNHNY, CDR2 SVGAGI (reference sequence). In DNA, the CDR3 is TGTGCCAGCAGTATCCTAGGGGCGCAGGCTTCACCCCTCCACTTT. Protein: CASSILGAQASPLHF.

The chain is built from TRBV4-2 and TRBJ1-2; D uncertain. This CDR3 is built from 14 residues. CDR1 is LGHNA and CDR2 is YNFKEQ in the germline V gene. V lost 0 bases, J lost 4 bases, and 9 bases lay in between. DNA of the CDR3: TGTGCCAGCAGCCAAGAGATGCGTGGCTATGGCTACACCTTC. It is translated as CASSQEMRGYGYTF.